The rows below give T cell receptor beta chains drawn from one sample of a study of human T cells and chemical hapten exposure. One entry per CDR3 protein, called by TCRdb with MiXCR from the RACE reads. The sample yields 270,000 or so distinct CDR3 sequences, just under 8% seen once. Sample: whole blood, taken in connection with sensitization to the hapten diphenylcyclopropenone (DPC). The receptors stem from a man between 18 and 29 years old with alopecia areata. Some clones in this sample may be carry-over from other donors' samples. CDR3s include the opening cysteine and the closing phenylalanine or tryptophan. A D gene is named only where the DNA matches it firmly. Clone size is shown for a subset of rows, as once, few, many or a class of expanded clone.

>.|TRBJ1-1|.|15|TRBV6-6
TGTGCCAGCAGTTACGGGACACTTTCAAACACTGAAGCTTTCTTT
CASSYGTLSNTEAFF
>.|TRBJ2-4|.|15|TRBV11-2
TGTGCCAGCAGCTTAGAGCTCCACGCGCGAAACATTCAGTACTTC
CASSLELHARNIQYF
>.|TRBJ2-7|.|16|TRBV20-1
TGCAGTGCTACGAGGCCCCCCGCGGCTTACTCCTACGAGCAGTACTTC
CSATRPPAAYSYEQYF
>.|TRBJ2-3|TRBD1|15|TRBV20-1
TGCAGTGCCAGGGACAGGGCGAAAAGCACAGATACGCAGTATTTT
CSARDRAKSTDTQYF
>few|TRBJ2-1|.|14|TRBV4-3
TGCGCCAGCAGCCAAGATAGCGCTAGCCCTGAGCAGTTCTTC
CASSQDSASPEQFF
>many|TRBJ1-6|.|15|TRBV9
TGTGCCAGCAGCGTTGGGGAGTCCTATAATTCACCCCTCCACTTT
CASSVGESYNSPLHF
>many|TRBJ2-3|.|13|TRBV29-1
TGCAGCGTTGTAACCCCTTTGGCAGATACGCAGTATTTT
CSVVTPLADTQYF
>.|TRBJ2-1|TRBD2|15|TRBV9
TGTGCCAGCAGCGTAGCGCGGGGGGGCTACAATGAGCAGTTCTTC
CASSVARGGYNEQFF
>many|TRBJ2-5|.|13|TRBV11-3
TGTGCCAGCAGCTTTACAGTTCAAGAGACCCAGTACTTC
CASSFTVQETQYF
>.|TRBJ2-5|TRBD1|16|TRBV5-1
TGCGCCAGCAGCGTTACGACAGGGGGCGTTAAAGAGACCCAGTACTTC
CASSVTTGGVKETQYF
>few|TRBJ1-2|.|14|TRBV20-1
TGCAGTGCTAGTTCGAGCGAACGCGTCTATGGCTACACCTTC
CSASSSERVYGYTF